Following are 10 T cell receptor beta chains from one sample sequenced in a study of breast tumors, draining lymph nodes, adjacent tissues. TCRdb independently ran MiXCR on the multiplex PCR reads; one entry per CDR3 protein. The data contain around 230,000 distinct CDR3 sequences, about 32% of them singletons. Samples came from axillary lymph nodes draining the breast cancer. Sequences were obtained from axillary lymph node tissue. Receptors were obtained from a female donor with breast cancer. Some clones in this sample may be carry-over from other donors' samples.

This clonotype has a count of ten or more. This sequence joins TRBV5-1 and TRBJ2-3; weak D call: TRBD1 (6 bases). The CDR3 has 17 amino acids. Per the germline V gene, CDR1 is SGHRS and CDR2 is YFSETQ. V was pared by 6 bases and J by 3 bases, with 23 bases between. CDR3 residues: CASKQYYRVLETDTQYF. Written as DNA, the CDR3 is TGCGCCAGCAAACAATACTACAGGGTTTTAGAAACAGATACGCAGTATTTT.

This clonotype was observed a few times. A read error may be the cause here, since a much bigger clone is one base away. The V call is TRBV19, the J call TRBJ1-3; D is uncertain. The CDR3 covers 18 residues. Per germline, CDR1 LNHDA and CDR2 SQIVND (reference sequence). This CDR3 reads CASSIKVELLVSGTTIYF. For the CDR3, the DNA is TGTGCCAGTAGTATAAAGGTGGAGCTGCTTGTCTCTGGAACCACCATATATTTT.

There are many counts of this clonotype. The CDR3 sequence is CASSQGRFQGEQYF. In DNA form, the CDR3 reads TGTGCCAGCAGCCAGGGACGGTTTCAGGGCGAGCAGTACTTC. The V gene is TRBV14, the J gene TRBJ2-7; D might be TRBD1 or TRBD2, each matching 5 bases. The CDR3 loop spans 14 amino acids. Germline CDR1 is SGHDN and CDR2 is FVKESK. Trimming shortened V by 3 bases and J by 6 bases, and 15 bases separated the two germline ends.

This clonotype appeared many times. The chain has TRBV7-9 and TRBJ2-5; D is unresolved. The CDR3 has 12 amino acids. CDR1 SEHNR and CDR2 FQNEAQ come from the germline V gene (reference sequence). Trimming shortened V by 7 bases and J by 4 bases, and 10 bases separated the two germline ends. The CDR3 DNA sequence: TGTGCCAGCACCAACTCTGGAGAGACCCAGTACTTC. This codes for CASTNSGETQYF.

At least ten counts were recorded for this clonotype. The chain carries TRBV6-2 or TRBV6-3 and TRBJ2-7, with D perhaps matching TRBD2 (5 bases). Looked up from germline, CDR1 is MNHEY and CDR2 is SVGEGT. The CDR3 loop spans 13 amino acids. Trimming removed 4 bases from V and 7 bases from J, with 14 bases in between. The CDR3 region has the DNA TGTGCCAGCAGTTCCTTGGGCCGGGGAGAGCAGTACTTC. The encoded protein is CASSSLGRGEQYF.

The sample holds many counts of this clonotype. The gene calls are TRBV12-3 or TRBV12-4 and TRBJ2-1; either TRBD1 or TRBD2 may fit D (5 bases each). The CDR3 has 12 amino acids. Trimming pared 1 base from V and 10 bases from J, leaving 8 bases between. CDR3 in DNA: TGTGCCAGCAGTTTAGGAGGGGTAGAGCAGTTCTTC. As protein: CASSLGGVEQFF.

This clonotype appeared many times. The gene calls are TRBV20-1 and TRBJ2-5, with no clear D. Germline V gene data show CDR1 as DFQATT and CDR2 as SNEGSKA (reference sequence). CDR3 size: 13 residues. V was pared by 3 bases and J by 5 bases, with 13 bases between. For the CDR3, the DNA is TGCAGTGCTAGTGAATGGCGCCGGGAGACCCAGTACTTC. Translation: CSASEWRRETQYF.

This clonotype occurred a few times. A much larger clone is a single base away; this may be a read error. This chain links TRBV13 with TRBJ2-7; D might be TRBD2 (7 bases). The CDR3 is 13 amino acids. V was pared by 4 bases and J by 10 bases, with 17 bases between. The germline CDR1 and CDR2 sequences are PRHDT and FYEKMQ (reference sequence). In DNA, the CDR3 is TGTGCCAGCAGCTACCCTAGAGGGGGGGACCAGTACTTC. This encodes CASSYPRGGDQYF.

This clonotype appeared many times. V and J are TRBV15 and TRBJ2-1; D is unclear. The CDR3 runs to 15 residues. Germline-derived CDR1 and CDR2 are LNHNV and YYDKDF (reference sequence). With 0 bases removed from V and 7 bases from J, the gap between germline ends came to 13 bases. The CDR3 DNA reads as TGTGCCACCAGCAGAGATAGCCGTCCGGGTAATGAGCAGTTCTTC. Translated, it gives CATSRDSRPGNEQFF.

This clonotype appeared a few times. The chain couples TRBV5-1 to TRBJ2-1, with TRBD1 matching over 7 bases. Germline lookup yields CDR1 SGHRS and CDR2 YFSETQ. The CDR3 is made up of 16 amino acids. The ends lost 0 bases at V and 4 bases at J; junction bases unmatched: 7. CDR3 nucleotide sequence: TGCGCCAGCAGCTTGGCCGCAGGGGGAGTGTACAATGAGCAGTTCTTC. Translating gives CASSLAAGGVYNEQFF.